A selection of T cell receptor beta chains follows, all from one sample in a study of OX40 agonist ivuxolimab in advanced cancers. Measured with immunoSEQ multiplex PCR; TCRdb has only the in-frame clones, and not every one. This table holds tens of thousands of clones, roughly three quarters found once. The input for sequencing was CD4+ or CD8+ T cells sorted from blood, taken in a trial of the OX40 agonist ivuxolimab. The receptors stem from an adult with an advanced solid tumor such as melanoma, head and neck, liver or kidney cancer. Both conserved end residues are part of each CDR3. D genes are given only for firm matches. Clone size, where shown, is once, few, many, or a class for clones that have expanded.

abundance	v_gene	d_gene	j_gene	CDR3aa	CDR3nt
-	TRBV14	TRBD2	TRBJ2-1	CASSRGTSGSTNEQFF	TGTGCCAGCAGCCGGGGGACTAGCGGGAGTACGAATGAGCAGTTCTTC
-	TRBV4-1	TRBD2	TRBJ2-3	CASSQGRVPGGADTQYF	TGCGCCAGCAGCCAAGGAAGGGTACCGGGAGGAGCAGATACGCAGTATTTT
-	TRBV23-1	-	TRBJ2-7	CASSRGFHFLYEQYF	TGCGCCAGCAGTCGTGGATTCCATTTCCTCTACGAGCAGTACTTC
-	TRBV6-6	-	TRBJ1-2	CASSYRGGYGYTF	TGTGCCAGCAGTTACAGAGGGGGATATGGCTACACCTTC
once	TRBV6-6	TRBD1	TRBJ1-2	CASSLGQGESYGYTF	TGTGCCAGCAGTCTCGGACAGGGGGAGAGTTATGGCTACACCTTC
-	TRBV19	-	TRBJ1-1	CASSIQGRTPSKAFF	TGTGCCAGTAGTATTCAGGGACGGACCCCGTCAAAAGCTTTCTTT
-	TRBV28	-	TRBJ2-3	CASSPTGAGADTQYF	TGTGCCAGCAGTCCAACGGGGGCAGGGGCAGATACGCAGTATTTT
-	TRBV5-1	-	TRBJ1-1	CASSSFTGAEAFF	TGCGCCAGCAGCTCCTTTACTGGCGCTGAAGCTTTCTTT
-	TRBV14	-	TRBJ2-1	CAGSRDTGTASSYNEQFF	TGTGCCGGCAGCCGAGACACCGGGACCGCAAGCTCCTACAATGAGCAGTTCTTC
-	TRBV6-6	TRBD2	TRBJ2-7	CASRKQRGSYEQYF	TGTGCCAGCAGAAAGCAGCGGGGGTCCTACGAGCAGTACTTC
-	TRBV5-5	-	TRBJ1-1	CASSLAGRGDRAGAEAFF	TGTGCCAGCAGCTTGGCCGGCAGGGGAGACCGTGCAGGTGCTGAAGCTTTCTTT
-	TRBV11-2	-	TRBJ2-7	CASSLVSGFSYEQYF	TGTGCCAGCAGCTTAGTCTCCGGGTTCTCCTACGAGCAGTACTTC
-	TRBV5-1	TRBD1	TRBJ2-2	CASSWTGPNTGELFF	TGCGCCAGCAGCTGGACAGGACCGAACACCGGGGAGCTGTTTTTT
-	TRBV19	-	TRBJ1-5	CASSIRGRPQHF	TGTGCCAGTAGTATAAGGGGACGGCCCCAGCATTTT
-	TRBV6-5	-	TRBJ2-5	CASSYSMYQETQYF	TGTGCCAGCAGTTACTCGATGTACCAAGAGACCCAGTACTTC
-	TRBV5-1	-	TRBJ2-1	CASSRQGGASMEQFF	TGCGCCAGCAGCCGACAGGGAGGGGCTTCGATGGAGCAGTTCTTC
-	TRBV7-6	TRBD2	TRBJ2-7	CASSPRRGGEQYF	TGTGCCAGCAGCCCCCGGCGGGGGGGTGAGCAGTACTTC
-	TRBV6-1	-	TRBJ2-7	CASSEGTPRSYEQYF	TGTGCCAGCAGTGAAGGGACACCACGCTCCTACGAGCAGTACTTC
-	TRBV10-2	-	TRBJ2-7	CASSDRYEQYF	TGCGCCAGCAGTGATCGGTACGAGCAGTACTTC
-	TRBV5-4	TRBD1	TRBJ1-1	CASSDGTGLNTEAFF	TGTGCCAGCAGCGATGGGACAGGATTGAACACTGAAGCTTTCTTT
-	TRBV18	TRBD2	TRBJ2-1	CASSRTSGYSSSYNEQFF	TGTGCCAGCTCACGGACTAGCGGGTACTCAAGCTCCTACAATGAGCAGTTCTTC
-	TRBV7-9	-	TRBJ2-1	CASSLKGRTYNEQFF	TGTGCCAGCAGCTTAAAGGGGAGAACTTACAATGAGCAGTTCTTC
-	TRBV6-1	-	TRBJ2-2	CASSVASRTGELFF	TGTGCCAGCAGTGTCGCATCTAGGACCGGGGAGCTGTTTTTT
-	TRBV5-4	TRBD2	TRBJ2-1	CASSLVGAGVRNEQFF	TGTGCCAGCAGCTTGGTGGGAGCGGGAGTACGGAATGAGCAGTTCTTC
-	TRBV29-1	TRBD1	TRBJ1-2	CSATPRDRSYGYTF	TGCAGCGCCACCCCCCGGGACAGAAGTTATGGCTACACCTTC
once	TRBV18	TRBD1	TRBJ1-6	CASSPLGQGASPLHF	TGTGCCAGCTCACCTCTTGGACAGGGGGCTTCACCCCTCCACTTT
-	TRBV28	-	TRBJ1-2	CASSGGFYYTF	TGTGCCAGCAGTGGGGGTTTCTACTACACCTTC
once	TRBV9	-	TRBJ2-7	CASSVGSQAGGLEQYF	TGTGCCAGCAGCGTAGGGTCGCAGGCGGGTGGGCTCGAGCAGTACTTC
-	TRBV29-1	-	TRBJ1-1	CSVAKALGTEAFF	TGCAGCGTTGCCAAGGCGCTGGGGACTGAAGCTTTCTTT
once	TRBV5-6	-	TRBJ2-7	CASSSSAYEQYF	TGTGCCAGCAGCTCGAGCGCCTACGAGCAGTACTTC
few	TRBV7-8	TRBD2	TRBJ2-5	CASSFVIAGGPETQYF	TGTGCCAGCAGCTTCGTAATAGCGGGAGGGCCAGAGACCCAGTACTTC
once	TRBV28	-	TRBJ1-5	CASKGTRRLHQPQHF	TGTGCCAGCAAGGGGACTAGGAGGCTCCATCAGCCCCAGCATTTT
-	TRBV6-5	-	TRBJ1-2	CASSTGAWRSYTF	TGTGCCAGCAGCACCGGGGCTTGGAGATCCTACACCTTC
-	TRBV19	TRBD1	TRBJ1-4	CASSTQGATEKLFF	TGTGCCAGTAGTACGCAGGGGGCGACCGAAAAACTGTTTTTT
-	TRBV19	-	TRBJ1-2	CASTVGMAANYGYTF	TGTGCCAGTACCGTAGGTATGGCGGCTAACTATGGCTACACCTTC
-	TRBV11-2	TRBD1	TRBJ2-5	CASSLERQGSQETQYF	TGTGCCAGCAGCTTAGAACGACAGGGGTCCCAAGAGACCCAGTACTTC
once	TRBV5-8	-	TRBJ2-7	CASSGMAYEQYF	TGTGCCAGCAGCGGGATGGCGTACGAGCAGTACTTC
-	TRBV7-9	-	TRBJ1-3	CASSPRGLDTIYF	TGTGCCAGCAGTCCCCGCGGGCTGGACACCATATATTTT
-	TRBV5-1	-	TRBJ2-1	CASSAFNEQFF	TGCGCCAGCAGCGCGTTCAATGAGCAGTTCTTC
-	TRBV2	-	TRBJ1-4	CASSLRGREKLFF	TGTGCCAGCAGTCTTCGTGGCAGGGAAAAACTGTTTTTT
-	TRBV14	-	TRBJ2-7	CASSLGVGGSYEQYF	TGTGCCAGCAGCCTCGGGGTAGGAGGGTCCTACGAGCAGTACTTC
-	TRBV30	TRBD2	TRBJ2-1	CVSGRAHNEQFF	TGTGTTAGCGGGAGGGCCCACAATGAGCAGTTCTTC
-	TRBV18	TRBD1	TRBJ2-6	CASSPLIWTGEAAGANVLTF	TGTGCCAGCTCACCACTAATTTGGACAGGGGAGGCGGCCGGGGCCAACGTCCTGACTTTC
-	TRBV7-2	-	TRBJ2-7	CASSLGSSPLGEQYF	TGTGCCAGCAGCTTAGGGTCCTCTCCACTGGGAGAGCAGTACTTC
-	TRBV18	-	TRBJ2-5	CASSLQTGPRETQYF	TGTGCCAGCTCTCTACAGACTGGCCCCAGGGAGACCCAGTACTTC
-	TRBV7-9	TRBD1	TRBJ2-6	CASSLTDRIDTGANVLTF	TGTGCCAGCAGTCTTACGGACAGGATTGACACTGGGGCCAACGTCCTGACTTTC
-	TRBV27	-	TRBJ1-3	CASSSRASSGNTIYF	TGTGCCAGCAGTTCGAGGGCGAGCTCTGGAAACACCATATATTTT
-	TRBV7-9	-	TRBJ1-6	CASSLATGTNSPLHF	TGTGCCAGCAGCTTAGCTACAGGGACCAATTCACCCCTCCACTTT
-	TRBV27	-	TRBJ1-1	CASSSLLTWTAKGTEAFF	TGTGCCAGCAGTTCCCTCCTAACCTGGACGGCAAAGGGGACTGAAGCTTTCTTT
-	TRBV18	-	TRBJ2-2	CASSQNVANTGELFF	TGTGCCAGCTCACAGAACGTAGCGAACACCGGGGAGCTGTTTTTT
once	TRBV27	-	TRBJ2-1	CASSRSRGGEQFF	TGTGCCAGCAGTCGATCGAGAGGGGGGGAGCAGTTCTTC
-	TRBV18	TRBD1	TRBJ1-5	CASSPGTANQPQHF	TGTGCCAGCTCACCCGGGACAGCGAATCAGCCCCAGCATTTT
once	TRBV7-9	-	TRBJ2-3	CASSPGHSTDTQYF	TGTGCCAGCAGCCCGGGACATAGCACAGATACGCAGTATTTT